The 22 T cell receptor beta chains listed next were all sequenced from one sample in a study of regulatory T cells in long-lasting Graves disease. As to time point: newly diagnosed GD, antithyroid drugs for less than 3 months. Making the TCR library involved RNA that had been extracted from PBMCs. Arm-PCR of CDR3 regions and iRepertoire HTBI primers were the basis on which TCR beta libraries were built. TCRdb ran MiXCR on the multiplex PCR reads and lists one entry per CDR3 protein. The sample has 400,000 to 500,000 distinct CDR3 sequences, under 15% seen once. This sample was shared with a second study, whose subject was T cells in Graves' hyperthyroidism and ophthalmopathy.

Sequences were derived from peripheral blood mononuclear cells (PBMCs), sampled at new diagnosis, from a patient treated with antithyroid drugs. Receptor source: a woman aged 25-40 years with Graves disease.

At least ten counts were recorded for this clonotype. The chain carries TRBV20-1 and TRBJ2-5, with unresolved D. The CDR3 consists of 17 residues. From germline, CDR1 is DFQATT and CDR2 SNEGSKA (reference sequence). Trimming removed 5 bases at V and 0 bases at J, with 22 bases between. The CDR3 DNA reads TGCAGTGCTCCCGCCCCTGGCAGCAAGAAGAACCAAGAGACCCAGTACTTC. Translation gives CSAPAPGSKKNQETQYF.

This clonotype was counted between two and nine times. The chain couples TRBV5-5 to TRBJ2-1, with 8 bases matching TRBD2. The CDR3 extends over 16 amino acids. J was trimmed by 3 bases and V by 8 bases; bases with no gene match: 13. From germline, CDR1 is SGHKS and CDR2 YYEKEE (reference sequence). Written as DNA, the CDR3 is TGTGCCAGAGGGCGGGGGGAGGGAGGAAACTACAATGAGCAGTTCTTC. It specifies CARGRGEGGNYNEQFF.

V is TRBV28 and J is TRBJ2-3; TRBD2 matches at 8 bases. This CDR3 contains 18 residues. Trimming cost V 1 base and J 5 bases; bases outside gene matches: 14. Germline V gene lookup returns CDR1 MDHEN and CDR2 SYDVKM. CDR3 loop: CASSLFTGLVGVQDTQYF. DNA of the CDR3: TGTGCCAGCAGTTTATTCACGGGACTAGTGGGAGTGCAAGATACGCAGTATTTT.

This clonotype occurred many times. The chain employs TRBV12-3 or TRBV12-4 and TRBJ2-1; D not certain. The CDR3 spans 14 residues. Trimming cost V 6 bases and J 3 bases, with 12 bases left between them. In DNA, the CDR3 is TGTGCCAGCAGACACGGCGGCAGCTACAATGAGCAGTTCTTC. Residues: CASRHGGSYNEQFF.

This clonotype came up many times. The gene calls are TRBV11-2 and TRBJ2-3; the D is unclear. The CDR3 contains 13 residues. V was clipped by 3 bases and J by 6 bases, with 10 bases between them. Looked up from germline, CDR1 is SGHAT and CDR2 is FQNNGV. The chain's CDR3 is CASSFRIMDTQYF. As DNA, the CDR3 is TGTGCCAGCAGCTTTCGGATCATGGATACGCAGTATTTT. Full variable domain (outside the CDR3, taken from reference TRBV11-2 and TRBJ2-3): EAGVAQSPRYKIIEKRQSVAFWCNPISGHATLYWYQQILGQGPKLLIQFQNNGVVDDSQLPKDRFSAERLKGVDSTLKIQPAKLEDSAVYLCASSFRIMDTQYFGPGTRLTVL.

The chain links TRBV11-2 to TRBJ2-1; TRBD2 agrees at 11 bases. CDR1 SGHAT and CDR2 FQNNGV come from the germline V gene. This CDR3 contains 16 residues. V lost 4 bases, J lost 2 bases, and 4 bases stayed unmatched. The CDR3: CASSSWTSGPYNEQFF. The CDR3 DNA reads as TGTGCCAGCAGCTCTTGGACTAGCGGGCCCTACAATGAGCAGTTCTTC.

The sample holds many counts of this clonotype. This chain joins TRBV2 and TRBJ2-7; possible D gene TRBD1, 6 bases. The germline V gene encodes CDR1 SNHLY and CDR2 FYNNEI. With 7 bases removed from V and 0 bases from J, the gap between germline ends came to 10 bases. The CDR3 is made up of 13 amino acids. The CDR3 nucleotides are TGTGCCAGCAACAGGGCGGCCTCCTACGAGCAGTACTTC. It encodes CASNRAASYEQYF.

This clonotype was picked up many times. The chain is built from TRBV5-1 and TRBJ2-7; D remains unclear. The CDR3 has 14 amino acids. Germline V gene sequence: CDR1 SGHRS, CDR2 YFSETQ. Between the trimmed V and J ends, which lost 1 base and 7 bases, there was a span of 15 bases. The CDR3 here is CASSLYWMPNEQYF. CDR3 sequence (DNA): TGCGCCAGCAGCTTGTACTGGATGCCTAATGAGCAGTACTTC.

Ten or more counts support this clonotype. V is TRBV27 and J is TRBJ1-2; TRBD1 matches at 7 bases. V shed 7 bases, J shed 3 bases, and the junction held 14 bases outside the gene matches. Germline CDR1 reads MNHEY; CDR2 reads SMNVEV (reference sequence). The CDR3 has 16 residues. CDR3 DNA sequence: TGTGCCAGCAAACCCCGGCAGGGGGGCGCAGACTATGGCTACACCTTC. This translates into CASKPRQGGADYGYTF.

In its sample, this clonotype was seen many times. The chain employs TRBV12-3 or TRBV12-4 and TRBJ2-3; TRBD2 matches 13 bases. The CDR3 spans 18 residues. Losses at the gene ends were 7 bases for V and 4 bases for J; bases not matched to a gene: 14. The CDR3 loop reads CASKTTSGRALEADTQYF. CDR3 nucleotides: TGTGCCAGCAAAACAACTAGCGGGAGGGCCCTCGAGGCAGATACGCAGTATTTT.

This clonotype is categorized as medium-sized (0.01 to 0.1%). The rearrangement joins TRBV24-1 to TRBJ2-5, with 9 bases identical to TRBD2. Losses at the gene ends were 0 bases for V and 1 base for J; bases not matched to a gene: 8. The CDR3 is 18 amino acids. Germline values: CDR1 KGHDR, CDR2 SFDVKD. CDR3 residues: CATSDLQAGGPGQETQYF. Here the CDR3 DNA reads TGTGCCACCAGTGATTTGCAGGCGGGAGGGCCCGGCCAAGAGACCCAGTACTTC.

The rearrangement links TRBV11-3 to TRBJ2-7, with D possibly being TRBD2 (5 bases). This CDR3 region has 13 residues. In germline, CDR1 is SGHNT, CDR2 YENEEA. V dropped 2 bases and J dropped 5 bases, with 10 bases sitting between them. In DNA, the CDR3 is TGTGCCAGCAGCTTACGGGATGTAAACGAGCAGTACTTC. This sequence encodes CASSLRDVNEQYF.

This clonotype was detected ten times or more. The DNA of the CDR3 is TGCAGCGTCACGCCGGGACAGGGGAATCGCGAGCAGTACTTC. Amino acids: CSVTPGQGNREQYF. The chain recombines TRBV29-1 with TRBJ2-7, with 10 bases fitting TRBD1. V shed 6 bases, J shed 6 bases, and the junction held 11 bases outside the gene matches. The CDR3 consists of 14 residues. The germline V gene encodes CDR1 SQVTM and CDR2 ANQGSEA.

This clonotype was recorded at least ten times. Written as DNA, the CDR3 is TGTGCCAGCAGCCAAGATTATGGAGGGATTCGGTCCGGGGAGCTGTTTTTT. Its protein product is CASSQDYGGIRSGELFF. The rearrangement links TRBV3-1 to TRBJ2-2; possibly TRBD2 for D (6 bases). V dropped 0 bases and J dropped 6 bases, with 17 bases sitting between them. The CDR3 is 17 residues long. The germline gives CDR1 LGHDT, CDR2 YNNKEL (reference sequence).

This clonotype was seen ten or more times. The chain links TRBV11-3 to TRBJ2-1, with TRBD2 matching 11 bases. The CDR3 covers 15 residues. Trimming cost V 4 bases and J 10 bases; bases outside gene matches: 9. Germline-derived CDR1 and CDR2 are SGHNT and YENEEA. CDR3 nucleotide sequence: TGTGCCAGCAGCTACCTGGGGCTAGCGGGAGGAGAGCAGTTCTTC. Amino acids: CASSYLGLAGGEQFF.

This clonotype has at least ten counts. J is TRBJ2-5 and V is TRBV10-3; 8 bases are shared with TRBD1. The germline V gene has CDR1 ENHRY and CDR2 SYGVKD. The length of the CDR3 is 14 residues. Unmatched junction bases numbered 6, after V lost 4 bases and J lost 5 bases. The CDR3 DNA is TGTGCCATCAGTGGGCAGGGGGCACGGGAGACCCAGTACTTC. Translated: CAISGQGARETQYF.

This clonotype was recorded many times. This chain uses TRBV10-3 with TRBJ2-2, with D possibly TRBD1 on 5 matching bases. This CDR3 spans 16 amino acids. Per the germline V gene, CDR1 is ENHRY and CDR2 is SYGVKD. Trimming cost V 4 bases and J 0 bases, with 12 bases left between them. The CDR3 sequence is CAISGPGNPNTGELFF. The CDR3 nucleotides read TGTGCCATCAGTGGACCAGGGAACCCGAACACCGGGGAGCTGTTTTTT.

This clonotype was detected ten times or more. This chain joins TRBV7-6 and TRBJ2-2; TRBD1 might be the D (7 bases). CDR3 size: 16 residues. V lost 1 base and J 5 bases, leaving 14 bases between the germline ends. Germline-derived CDR1 and CDR2 are SGHVS and FNYEAQ. The CDR3 here is CASSLVPRGATGELFF. DNA of the CDR3: TGTGCCAGCAGCTTAGTCCCCAGGGGGGCGACCGGGGAGCTGTTTTTT.

This clonotype appeared a few times. The chain links TRBV28 to TRBJ1-3; no definite D call. V was pared by 8 bases and J by 1 base, with 6 bases between. CDR3 length: 12 amino acids. Germline V gene data show CDR1 as MDHEN and CDR2 as SYDVKM. The CDR3 protein is CASYLSGNTIYF. The CDR3 DNA reads as TGTGCCAGCTATCTGTCTGGAAACACCATATATTTT.

The chain is built from TRBV7-9 and TRBJ2-4, with D perhaps assigned TRBD1 or TRBD2 (5 bases each). V was trimmed by 0 bases and J by 0 bases, leaving 6 bases between them. Germline CDR1 is SEHNR and CDR2 is FQNEAQ (reference sequence). CDR3 length: 15 residues. CDR3 residues: CASSLAGTAKNIQYF. The CDR3 coding sequence is TGTGCCAGCAGCTTAGCCGGGACAGCCAAAAACATTCAGTACTTC.

This clonotype was seen repeatedly, ten times or more. The chain links TRBV27 to TRBJ2-1; TRBD2 agrees at 9 bases. In germline, CDR1 is MNHEY, CDR2 SMNVEV (reference sequence). This CDR3 region has 14 residues. The V and J ends lost 4 bases and 6 bases, in that order; junction bases with no gene match: 4. CDR3 DNA: TGTGCCAGCAGTTCCCAGACTAGCGGCAATGAGCAGTTCTTC. It is translated as CASSSQTSGNEQFF.

CDR3: CASSMGRVGETQYF. The CDR3 region has the DNA TGTGCCAGTAGTATGGGCAGGGTAGGGGAGACCCAGTACTTC. V usage is TRBV19 and J usage is TRBJ2-5; a possible D gene is TRBD1 (5 bases). The CDR3 length is 14 residues. Germline CDR1 is LNHDA and CDR2 is SQIVND (reference sequence). The V end was cut by 3 bases, the J end by 5 bases, with 13 bases between.